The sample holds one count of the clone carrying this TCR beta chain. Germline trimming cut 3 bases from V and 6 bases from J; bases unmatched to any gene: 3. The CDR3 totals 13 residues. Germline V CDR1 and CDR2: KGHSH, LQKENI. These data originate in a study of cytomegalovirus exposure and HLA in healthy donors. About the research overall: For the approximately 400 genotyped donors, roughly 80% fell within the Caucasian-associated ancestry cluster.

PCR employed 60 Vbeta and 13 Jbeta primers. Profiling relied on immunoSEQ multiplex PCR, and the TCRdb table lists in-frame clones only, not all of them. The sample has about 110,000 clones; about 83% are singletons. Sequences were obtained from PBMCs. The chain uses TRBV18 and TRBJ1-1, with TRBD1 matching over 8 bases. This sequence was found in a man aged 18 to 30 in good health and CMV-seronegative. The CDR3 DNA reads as TGTGCCAGCTCACCCGAACAGGGGGCTGAAGCTTTCTTT. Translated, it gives CASSPEQGAEAFF.